Listed below are T cell receptor beta chains from one sample, sequenced in a study of identical twins. TCRdb fed the 5' RACE reads into MiXCR, producing one record per CDR3 protein. The data contain roughly 250,000 distinct CDR3 sequences, approximately 7.9% of them seen just once; the ten biggest clones take up over 5%. The same sample was also studied in work on yellow fever vaccine responses in identical twins.

The sample was CD8+ T cells sorted from blood. Source of these receptors: a woman younger than 35 in good health. CDR3s include the opening cysteine and the closing phenylalanine or tryptophan. A D gene is named only where the DNA matches it firmly. Part of the rows lack a size; the others show once, few, many or a class for expanded clones.

>.|TRBV6-5|TRBJ1-2|.
TGTGCCAGCAGTTACTCCTCAGGGACACGAGATGGCTACACCTTC
CASSYSSGTRDGYTF
>few|TRBV4-1|TRBJ2-1|.
TGCGCCAGCAGCCAAGTGGTGGGTCTCATCAACAATGAGCAGTTCTTC
CASSQVVGLINNEQFF
>.|TRBV12-3/TRBV12-4|TRBJ2-7|TRBD1
TGTGCCAGCAGTTCCGGGACAGTCCTTCGAGAGCAGTACTTC
CASSSGTVLREQYF
>few|TRBV12-3/TRBV12-4|TRBJ2-7|.
TGTGCCAGCAGTGCCTCCTCCTACGAGCAGTACTTC
CASSASSYEQYF
>.|TRBV6-5|TRBJ1-1|.
TGTGCCAGCAGTTACAGTCGTACTGAAGCTTTCTTT
CASSYSRTEAFF
>many|TRBV12-3/TRBV12-4|TRBJ1-2|.
TGTGCCAGCAGCCCGGGGGGCGAATACAATATCCTCTATGGCTACACCTTC
CASSPGGEYNILYGYTF
>few|TRBV13|TRBJ2-3|.
TGTGCCAGCAGCTTCCGGGAGAGTTGGGACACAGATACGCAGTATTTT
CASSFRESWDTDTQYF
>few|TRBV7-9|TRBJ2-2|TRBD1
TGTGCCAGCAGCCGACAGGGTTCGAACACCGGGGAGCTGTTTTTT
CASSRQGSNTGELFF
>.|TRBV7-9|TRBJ2-1|TRBD2
TGTGCCAGCAGCCCAGATCTCGGGAGGAAGGTCAATGAGCAGTTCTTC
CASSPDLGRKVNEQFF
>many|TRBV7-2|TRBJ2-1|TRBD2
TGTGCCAGCAGCTTTAAGACTAGCGTCCTGGGGAATGAGCAGTTCTTC
CASSFKTSVLGNEQFF
>.|TRBV14|TRBJ2-1|.
TGTGCCAGCAGCCAATTATCAAGGCGGTTTTCTTTTGAGCAGTTCTTC
CASSQLSRRFSFEQFF
>many|TRBV3-1|TRBJ1-1|.
TGTGCCAGCAGCCAAAAAACTACAGGGAGGTTGAACACTGAAGCTTTCTTT
CASSQKTTGRLNTEAFF
>few|TRBV28|TRBJ2-3|TRBD2
TGTGCCAGCAGTTTATACCTAGCGGGAGCATTCGCAGATACGCAGTATTTT
CASSLYLAGAFADTQYF
>many|TRBV28|TRBJ2-7|TRBD2
TGTGCCAGCAGCCCTCCCGTAGGGGCGGGAGTGGGCGAGCAGTACTTC
CASSPPVGAGVGEQYF
>many|TRBV10-3|TRBJ2-6|TRBD1
TGTGCCATCAGTGTTCAGGGACAGAGCTCTGGGGCCAACGTCCTGACTTTC
CAISVQGQSSGANVLTF
>few|TRBV29-1|TRBJ1-5|.
TGCAGCGTTGAGGGGAATGGTCAGCCCCAGCATTTT
CSVEGNGQPQHF
>.|TRBV20-1|TRBJ2-1|TRBD2
TGCAGTGCTAGAAAACTAGCGGGGGGGCCGAATGAGCAGTTCTTC
CSARKLAGGPNEQFF
>many|TRBV11-2|TRBJ2-3|TRBD2
TGTGCCGCCCGGGAGGGACTCGACACAGATACGCAGTATTTT
CAAREGLDTDTQYF
>many|TRBV5-1|TRBJ2-7|TRBD2
TGCGCCAGCAGCTTGGCGGGACTAGCGGGGCCTCAGCCCTCCTACGAGCAGTACTTC
CASSLAGLAGPQPSYEQYF
>.|TRBV2|TRBJ2-3|TRBD2
TGTGCCACTCTAGCGGGGGGACATATGGGCACAGATACGCAGTATTTT
CATLAGGHMGTDTQYF
>.|TRBV28|TRBJ1-5|TRBD1
TGTGCCAGCAGTAACGACAGGGCAAGCAATCAGCCCCAGCATTTT
CASSNDRASNQPQHF
>many|TRBV9|TRBJ2-3|TRBD2
TGTGCCAGCAGCATCTCCGGGAGGATCACAGATACGCAGTATTTT
CASSISGRITDTQYF
>many|TRBV29-1|TRBJ2-4|TRBD2
TGCAGCGTTGAAGACGGGACTAGCGGGGGGATGGACATTCAGTACTTC
CSVEDGTSGGMDIQYF
>many|TRBV14|TRBJ2-7|.
TGTGCCAGCAACCCTCAGGGCCCGGGGATCTACGAGCAGTACTTC
CASNPQGPGIYEQYF
>few|TRBV12-3/TRBV12-4|TRBJ2-3|TRBD2
TGTACCTGCAGTTTATTACCGGGACTAGCGGGAGGTATAGATACGCAGTATTTT
CTCSLLPGLAGGIDTQYF
>many|TRBV4-2|TRBJ2-2|.
TGTGCCAGCAGCCAAGAATTACTAGCTCTCGGGGAGCTGTTTTTT
CASSQELLALGELFF
>few|TRBV9|TRBJ2-2|TRBD2
TGTGCCAGCAGCGTAGAGTTAGCGGGAGCCGATCTCGGGGAGCTGTTTTTT
CASSVELAGADLGELFF
>.|TRBV7-9|TRBJ2-2|TRBD2
TGTGCCAGCAGCTCCCCGACTAGCGGGAGGACCGGGGAGCTGTTTTTT
CASSSPTSGRTGELFF
>few|TRBV28|TRBJ2-7|.
TGTGCCAGCACGCCGGGACACATAACCTACGAGCAGTACTTC
CASTPGHITYEQYF
>many|TRBV4-1|TRBJ2-1|.
TGCGCCAGTTCAGGGCACAGGAATGAGCAGTTCTTC
CASSGHRNEQFF
>.|TRBV15|TRBJ2-7|.
TGTGCCACCAGCAGGCAGACCAACTACGAGCAGTACTTC
CATSRQTNYEQYF
>.|TRBV2|TRBJ2-7|TRBD2
TGTGCCAGCAGTGTGTTTGCGGGAGGCTACGAGCAGTACTTC
CASSVFAGGYEQYF
>.|TRBV18|TRBJ2-1|TRBD2
TGTGCCAGCTCACCATGGGTAACTAGCGAGCACAATGAGCAGTTCTTC
CASSPWVTSEHNEQFF
>.|TRBV4-1|TRBJ2-6|.
TGCGCCAGCGCAGGTGGGGCCAACGTCCTGACTTTC
CASAGGANVLTF
>few|TRBV4-1|TRBJ1-5|TRBD1
TGCGCCAGCAGCCAGCGGGGCACAGGGGGCAACGGCAATCAGCCCCAGCATTTT
CASSQRGTGGNGNQPQHF
>.|TRBV28|TRBJ2-7|.
TGTGCCAGCAGCCCGACAGGTACGACCTACGAGCAGTACTTC
CASSPTGTTYEQYF
>few|TRBV5-1|TRBJ1-1|TRBD1
TGCGCCAGCAGATCAGGGGGCCCGGCTTTCTTT
CASRSGGPAFF
>few|TRBV28|TRBJ2-2|.
TGTGCCAGCTCGCCCCCAGGGTCGTACACCGGGGAGCTGTTTTTT
CASSPPGSYTGELFF
>few|TRBV20-1|TRBJ1-1|TRBD1
TGCAGTGCTAGAGATGGATGGACAGGGCCGAACACTGAAGCTTTCTTT
CSARDGWTGPNTEAFF
>.|TRBV20-1|TRBJ2-2|TRBD1
TGCAGTGCTAGAGATTACAGGGGCACCACCGGGGAGCTGTTTTTT
CSARDYRGTTGELFF
>.|TRBV4-1|TRBJ1-5|.
TGCGCCAGCAGCCAAGATGATTTGGGGAGTACGCCCCAGCATTTT
CASSQDDLGSTPQHF